This entry describes one T cell receptor (beta chain). The data belong to a study of blood T cell repertoires in COVID-19. About the research overall: Samples came from the United States, Italy and Spain, spanning acute and convalescent COVID-19. The cDNA or gDNA used as material had been derived from T cells, B-cell-depleted T cells, or PBMCs.

Original data processing: Amplified reference gene primers provided the basis for estimating nucleated cell counts. Measured with immunoSEQ multiplex PCR; TCRdb has only the in-frame clones, and not every one. The DNA gave D and trimming, while V, J and clone size come from that table. Of 70,000 or so clones in the sample, 82% were seen once. Trimming pared 2 bases from V and 6 bases from J, leaving 16 bases between. CDR1 and CDR2 (germline): SNHLY, FYNNEI. This CDR3 has 15 amino acids. Sequencing was done on a sample of peripheral blood. The gene calls are TRBV2 and TRBJ1-2, with D possibly TRBD1 on 5 matching bases. The sequence came from a human donor in a cohort sampled during active COVID-19. The CDR3 nucleotides read TGTGCCAGCAGTGAACTAACAGGCGTCTTGGATGGCTACACCTTC. Translation gives CASSELTGVLDGYTF.